The 9 T cell receptor beta chains below were found in one sample sequenced in a study of CD8+ T cells in alopecia areata. TCR sequencing used cDNA made by reverse transcription of extracted RNA. Some clones are missing from TCRdb's copy, which holds only in-frame ones; the method was immunoSEQ multiplex PCR. The sample has approximately 150,000 clones; around 86% are singletons. The sample was CD8+ T cells sorted from blood, taken at week 0. Every receptor here comes from a human donor with alopecia areata.

The chain has TRBV5-1 and TRBJ2-2, with a tentative D call TRBD1 (5 bases). CDR1 is SGHRS and CDR2 is YFSETQ in the germline V gene. Trimming cost V 0 bases and J 1 base, with 7 bases left between them. This CDR3 has 15 amino acids. CDR3 amino acids: CASSLVQENTGELFF. As DNA, the CDR3 is TGCGCCAGCAGCTTGGTACAGGAGAACACCGGGGAGCTGTTTTTT.

This chain links TRBV4-1 with TRBJ2-3; 10 nucleotides line up with TRBD2. Germline lookup yields CDR1 MGHRA and CDR2 YSYEKL. After removal of 6 bases from V and 7 bases from J, the junction contained 10 bases not matched to a gene. The CDR3 extends over 15 amino acids. CDR3 residues: CASRLGLAADNTQYF. DNA for the CDR3: TGCGCCAGCAGACTAGGACTAGCGGCAGATAATACGCAGTATTTT.

The gene calls are TRBV11-2 and TRBJ2-7, with D perhaps assigned TRBD1 or TRBD2 (5 bases each). Germline-derived CDR1 and CDR2 are SGHAT and FQNNGV. Trimming removed 8 bases from V and 1 base from J, with 12 bases in between. The CDR3 length is 13 residues. The CDR3 bases are TGTGCCAGCTTGGAGGCAGGGTCCTACGAGCAGTACTTC. It encodes CASLEAGSYEQYF.

The CDR3 region has the DNA TGTGCCAGCAGCTTAATTTGGGCTAGCGGATACAATGAGCAGTTCTTC. Translation gives CASSLIWASGYNEQFF. The chain links TRBV7-9 to TRBJ2-1; 7 bases line up with TRBD2. CDR3 length: 16 amino acids. The germline gives CDR1 SEHNR, CDR2 FQNEAQ (reference sequence). Losses at the gene ends were 2 bases for V and 4 bases for J; bases not matched to a gene: 8.

V usage is TRBV29-1 and J usage is TRBJ2-3; tentatively, D is TRBD2 (6 bases). CDR1 is SQVTM, CDR2 ANQGSEA, per germline. This CDR3 contains 12 residues. V was shortened by 6 bases and J by 5 bases, with 12 bases between the two germline ends. The CDR3 region has the DNA TGCAGCGTCCCAAGAGCGGGAGATACGCAGTATTTT. Translating it yields CSVPRAGDTQYF.

This clone showed up just a few times. V gene TRBV6-5 combines with J gene TRBJ2-7; tentative D call: TRBD1 (6 bases). The CDR3 contains 12 residues. Germline V gives CDR1 MNHEY, CDR2 SVGAGI. Deletions cut 5 bases from V and 5 bases from J, with 10 bases between. The CDR3 DNA sequence: TGTGCCAGCAGTACAGGGTTCGACGAGCAGTACTTC. This sequence encodes CASSTGFDEQYF.

The rearrangement links TRBV5-1 to TRBJ2-7, with TRBD2 matching over 7 bases. The junction had 10 bases not matched to a gene; V was cut back by 4 bases and J by 3 bases. This CDR3 is 15 amino acids long. Germline V CDR1 and CDR2: SGHRS, YFSETQ. The CDR3 is CASSPGLGGLYEQYF. The CDR3 region has the DNA TGCGCCAGCAGCCCCGGACTAGGAGGGCTCTACGAGCAGTACTTC.

The chain carries TRBV7-6 and TRBJ2-7; TRBD1 matches 7 bases. Germline V gives CDR1 SGHVS, CDR2 FNYEAQ. V gave up 5 bases and J gave up 3 bases; unmatched junction bases: 1. The CDR3 consists of 12 residues. In nucleotides, the CDR3 is TGTGCCAGCAGCCAGGGGGACTACGAGCAGTACTTC. Translated, it gives CASSQGDYEQYF.

The gene calls are TRBV9 and TRBJ2-3; D could derive from TRBD1 or TRBD2 (5 bases each). CDR1 is SGDLS, CDR2 YYNGEE, per germline. The CDR3 contains 14 residues. Trimming stripped 4 bases from V and 6 bases from J, with 15 bases between. CDR3 DNA: TGTGCCAGCAGCACTTGGGGGTTCGAGGATACGCAGTATTTT. Protein sequence: CASSTWGFEDTQYF.